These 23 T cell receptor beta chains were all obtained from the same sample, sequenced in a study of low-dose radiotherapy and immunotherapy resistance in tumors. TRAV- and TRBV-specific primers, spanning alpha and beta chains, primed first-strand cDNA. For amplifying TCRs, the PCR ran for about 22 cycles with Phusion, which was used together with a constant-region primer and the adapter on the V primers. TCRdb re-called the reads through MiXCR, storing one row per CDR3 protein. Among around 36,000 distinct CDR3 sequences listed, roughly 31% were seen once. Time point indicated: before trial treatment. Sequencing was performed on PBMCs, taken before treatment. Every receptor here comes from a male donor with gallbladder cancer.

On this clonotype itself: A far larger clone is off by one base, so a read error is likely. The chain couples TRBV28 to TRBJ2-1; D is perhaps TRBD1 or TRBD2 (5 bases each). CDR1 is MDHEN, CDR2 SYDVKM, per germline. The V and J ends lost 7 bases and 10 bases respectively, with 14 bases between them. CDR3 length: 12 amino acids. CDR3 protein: CASTGAGGEQFF. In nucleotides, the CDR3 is TGTGCCAGCACCGGGGCAGGTGGCGAGCAGTTCTTC. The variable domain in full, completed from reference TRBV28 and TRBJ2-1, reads DVKVTQSSRYLVKRTGEKVFLECVQDMDHENMFWYRQDPGLGLRLIYFSYDVKMKEKGDIPEGYSVSREKKERFSLILESASTNQTSMYLCASTGAGGEQFFGPGTRLTVL.

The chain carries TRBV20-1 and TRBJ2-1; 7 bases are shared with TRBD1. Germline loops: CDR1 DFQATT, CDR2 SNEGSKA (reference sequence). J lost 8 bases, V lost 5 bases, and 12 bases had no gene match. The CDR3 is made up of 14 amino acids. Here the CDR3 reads CSAPGQERRDEQFF. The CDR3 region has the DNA TGCAGTGCTCCAGGACAGGAAAGAAGGGATGAGCAGTTCTTC.

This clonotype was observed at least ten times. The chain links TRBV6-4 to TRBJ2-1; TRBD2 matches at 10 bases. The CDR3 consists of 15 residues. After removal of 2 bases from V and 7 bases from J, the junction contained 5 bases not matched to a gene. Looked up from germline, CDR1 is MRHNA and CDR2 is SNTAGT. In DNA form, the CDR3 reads TGTGCCAGCAGTGACGCTAGCGGGGGAGTGAATGAGCAGTTCTTC. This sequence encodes CASSDASGGVNEQFF.

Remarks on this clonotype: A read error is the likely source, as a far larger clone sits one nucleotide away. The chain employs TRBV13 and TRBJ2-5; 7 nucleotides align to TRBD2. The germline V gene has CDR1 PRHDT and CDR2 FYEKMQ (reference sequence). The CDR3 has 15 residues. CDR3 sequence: CVSSPSGDGGETQYF. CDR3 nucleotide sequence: TGTGTCAGCAGCCCCAGCGGGGATGGAGGAGAGACCCAGTACTTC.

The CDR3 nucleotides are TGTGCCAGCAGCTTGACGACAGGCAATCAGCCCCAGCATTTT. Translation: CASSLTTGNQPQHF. The V call is TRBV5-6, the J call TRBJ1-5, with D perhaps matching TRBD1 (5 bases). Trimming pared 1 base from V and 2 bases from J, leaving 7 bases between. Per germline, CDR1 SGHDT and CDR2 YYEEEE. The CDR3 loop spans 14 amino acids.

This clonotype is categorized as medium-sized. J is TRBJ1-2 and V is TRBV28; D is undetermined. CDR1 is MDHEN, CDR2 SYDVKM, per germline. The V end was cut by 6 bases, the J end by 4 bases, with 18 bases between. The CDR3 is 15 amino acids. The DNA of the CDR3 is TGTGCCAGCAGCCAAGATCCCGGGAGGGCCTATGGCTACACCTTC. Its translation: CASSQDPGRAYGYTF.

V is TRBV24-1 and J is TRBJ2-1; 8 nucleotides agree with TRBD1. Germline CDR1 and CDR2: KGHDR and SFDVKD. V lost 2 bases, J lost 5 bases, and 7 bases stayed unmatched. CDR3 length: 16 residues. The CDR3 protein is CATSDSAGQEDNEQFF. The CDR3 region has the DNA TGTGCCACCAGTGATTCGGCGGGACAGGAGGACAATGAGCAGTTCTTC.

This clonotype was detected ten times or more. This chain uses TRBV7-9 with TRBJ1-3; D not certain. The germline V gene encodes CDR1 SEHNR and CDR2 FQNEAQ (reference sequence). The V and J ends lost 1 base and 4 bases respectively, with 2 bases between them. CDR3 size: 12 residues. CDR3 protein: CASSLGGNTIYF. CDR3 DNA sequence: TGTGCCAGCAGCTTAGGAGGAAACACCATATATTTT.

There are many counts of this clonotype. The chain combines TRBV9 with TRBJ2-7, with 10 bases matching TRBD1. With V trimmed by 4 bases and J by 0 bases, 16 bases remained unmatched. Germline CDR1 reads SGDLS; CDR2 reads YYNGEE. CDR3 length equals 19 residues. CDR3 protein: CASSPLGQGLSEYSYEQYF. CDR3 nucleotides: TGTGCCAGCAGCCCCTTGGGACAGGGGCTTAGCGAATACTCCTACGAGCAGTACTTC.

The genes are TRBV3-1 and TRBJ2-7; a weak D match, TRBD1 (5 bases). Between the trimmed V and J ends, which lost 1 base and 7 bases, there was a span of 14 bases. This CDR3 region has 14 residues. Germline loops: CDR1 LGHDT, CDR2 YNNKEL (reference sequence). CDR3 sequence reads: CASSQADSKGEQYF. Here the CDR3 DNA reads TGTGCCAGCAGCCAAGCAGACAGTAAGGGGGAGCAGTACTTC.

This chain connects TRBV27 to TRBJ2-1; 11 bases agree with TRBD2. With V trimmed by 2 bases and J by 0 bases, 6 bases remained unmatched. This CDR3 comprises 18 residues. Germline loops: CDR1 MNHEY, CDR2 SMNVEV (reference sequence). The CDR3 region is CASSLETSGTSSYNEQFF. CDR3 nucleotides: TGTGCCAGCAGTTTAGAGACTAGCGGGACGAGCTCCTACAATGAGCAGTTCTTC.

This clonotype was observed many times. CDR3 amino acids: CASSYPDRGTTTKETQYF. CDR3 bases: TGTGCCAGCAGCTACCCGGACAGGGGGACTACCACTAAAGAGACCCAGTACTTC. This chain links TRBV5-4 with TRBJ2-5; 10 positions agree with TRBD1. There are 18 residues in the CDR3. The germline V gene has CDR1 SGHNT and CDR2 YYREEE (reference sequence). The V gene end was trimmed by 3 bases and the J gene end by 3 bases; junction bases not matched to a gene: 14.

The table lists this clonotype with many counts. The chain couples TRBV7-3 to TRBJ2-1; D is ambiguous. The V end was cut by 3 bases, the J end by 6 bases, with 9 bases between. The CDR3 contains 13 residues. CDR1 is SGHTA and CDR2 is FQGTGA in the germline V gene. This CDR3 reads CASSLGRSNEQFF. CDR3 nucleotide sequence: TGTGCCAGCAGCTTGGGTAGGTCCAATGAGCAGTTCTTC.

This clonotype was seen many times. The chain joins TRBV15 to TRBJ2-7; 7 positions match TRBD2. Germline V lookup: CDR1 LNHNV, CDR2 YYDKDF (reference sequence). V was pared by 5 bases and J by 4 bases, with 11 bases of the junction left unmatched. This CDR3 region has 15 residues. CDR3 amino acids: CATSGLGGGIYEQYF. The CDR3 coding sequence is TGTGCCACCAGCGGCCTGGGGGGGGGGATATACGAGCAGTACTTC.

CDR3 bases: TGCGCCAGCAGCCAACACCCGGGGAGCTCCTACGAGCAGTACTTC. It codes for CASSQHPGSSYEQYF. The gene calls are TRBV4-1 and TRBJ2-7; possibly TRBD2 for D (5 bases). CDR1 MGHRA and CDR2 YSYEKL come from the germline V gene. CDR3 length equals 15 residues. Trimming took 2 bases from V and 0 from J, leaving 11 bases between them.

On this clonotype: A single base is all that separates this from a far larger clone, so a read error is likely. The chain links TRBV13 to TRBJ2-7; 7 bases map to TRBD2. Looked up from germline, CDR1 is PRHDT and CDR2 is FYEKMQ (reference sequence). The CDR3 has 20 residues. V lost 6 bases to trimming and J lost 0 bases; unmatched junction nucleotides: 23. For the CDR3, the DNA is TGTGCCAGCAGGGGCATATTTAGGGACTACCGGGAGGCTAGCTCCTACGAGCAGTACTTC. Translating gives CASRGIFRDYREASSYEQYF. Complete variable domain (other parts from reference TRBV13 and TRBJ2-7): AAGVIQSPRHLIKEKRETATLKCYPIPRHDTVYWYQQGPGQDPQFLISFYEKMQSDKGSIPDRFSAQQFSDYHSELNMSSLELGDSALYFCASRGIFRDYREASSYEQYFGPGTRLTVT.

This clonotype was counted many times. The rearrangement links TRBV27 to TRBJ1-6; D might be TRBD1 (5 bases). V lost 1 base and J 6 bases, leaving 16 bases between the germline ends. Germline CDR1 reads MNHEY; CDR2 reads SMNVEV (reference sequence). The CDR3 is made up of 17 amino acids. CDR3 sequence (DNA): TGTGCCAGCAGTTTATACGGGACCTGGTCGAGTAATTCACCCCTCCACTTT. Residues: CASSLYGTWSSNSPLHF.

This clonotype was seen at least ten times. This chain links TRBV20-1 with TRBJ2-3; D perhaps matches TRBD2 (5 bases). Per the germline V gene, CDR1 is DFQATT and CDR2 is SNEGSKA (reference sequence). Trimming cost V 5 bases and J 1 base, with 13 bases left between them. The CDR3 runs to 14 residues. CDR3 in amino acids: CSAEAELGTDTQYF. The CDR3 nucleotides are TGCAGTGCTGAAGCGGAACTTGGCACAGATACGCAGTATTTT.

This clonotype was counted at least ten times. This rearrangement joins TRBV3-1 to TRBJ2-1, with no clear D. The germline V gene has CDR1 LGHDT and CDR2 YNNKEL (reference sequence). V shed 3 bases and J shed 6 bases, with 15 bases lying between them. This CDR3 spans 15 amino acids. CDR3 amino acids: CASSQRVSSINEQFF. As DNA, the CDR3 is TGTGCCAGCAGCCAGCGAGTTTCCAGTATCAATGAGCAGTTCTTC.

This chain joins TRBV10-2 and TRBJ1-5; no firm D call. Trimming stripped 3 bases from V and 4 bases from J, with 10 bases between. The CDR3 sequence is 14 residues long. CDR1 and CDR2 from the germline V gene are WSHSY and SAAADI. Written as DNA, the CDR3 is TGCGCCAGCAGTGAAAGGGCGGCTAATCAGCCCCAGCATTTT. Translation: CASSERAANQPQHF.

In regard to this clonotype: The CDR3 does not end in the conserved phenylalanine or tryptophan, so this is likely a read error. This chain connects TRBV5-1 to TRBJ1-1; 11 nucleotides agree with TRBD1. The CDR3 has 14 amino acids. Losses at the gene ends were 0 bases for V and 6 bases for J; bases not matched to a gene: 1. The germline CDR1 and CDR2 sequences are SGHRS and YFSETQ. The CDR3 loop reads CASSLEGQGAEAFS. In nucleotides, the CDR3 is TGCGCCAGCAGCTTGGAGGGACAGGGGGCTGAAGCTTTCTCC.

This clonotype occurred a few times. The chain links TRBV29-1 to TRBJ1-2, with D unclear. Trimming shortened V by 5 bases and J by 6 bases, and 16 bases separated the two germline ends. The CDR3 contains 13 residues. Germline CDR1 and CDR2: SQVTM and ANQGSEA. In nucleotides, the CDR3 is TGCAGCGTTCAAAGTATGAGCGGGGATGGCTACACCTTC. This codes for CSVQSMSGDGYTF.

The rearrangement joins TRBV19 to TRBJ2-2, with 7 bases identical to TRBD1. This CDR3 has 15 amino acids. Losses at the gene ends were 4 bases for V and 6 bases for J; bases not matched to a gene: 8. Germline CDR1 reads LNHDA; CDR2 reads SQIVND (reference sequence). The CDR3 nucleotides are TGTGCCAGTAGTAACACAGGGGTGAGGGCCGGGGAGCTGTTTTTT. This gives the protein CASSNTGVRAGELFF.